In this sample, the clone carrying this TCR beta chain turned up a few times. Its target is not known. This record belongs to a study of T cell repertoires in cytomegalovirus infection. Notes on the study in general: Dominating the ex vivo response were TCR beta clonotypes that were CMV-specific and HLA-C-restricted.

One entry per CDR3 protein, called by TCRdb with MiXCR from the reads. Among 550,000 to 850,000 distinct CDR3 sequences listed, about 30% were seen once. Germline lookup yields CDR1 LNHNV and CDR2 YYDKDF (reference sequence). The CDR3 runs 17 residues. Trimming cost V 1 base and J 3 bases, with 13 bases left between them. Sample: cultured PBMCs, taken from culture after CMV antigen stimulation. This TCR was recovered from a human donor in good health (CMV status not recorded). Some clones in this sample may be carry-over from other donors' samples. J is TRBJ1-6 and V is TRBV15; TRBD1 is a possible D gene (6 bases). This chain's CDR3 is CATSRGRDTSYNSPLHF. The DNA for the CDR3 is TGTGCCACCAGCAGAGGGAGGGACACGAGCTATAATTCACCCCTCCACTTT.